What follows are 29 T cell receptor beta chains derived from one specimen sequenced in a study of control samples from healthy donors and cancer patients. Repertoires were generated with immunoSEQ multiplex PCR, while TCRdb's copy carries only in-frame clones and drops some. Among about 220,000 clones listed, about 94% were seen once. Material: blood. The receptors shown here come from a man aged 45-60 years in good health.

In its sample, this clone was seen a few times. The rearrangement joins TRBV18 to TRBJ1-6; 8 nucleotides agree with TRBD1. The CDR3 sequence is 19 residues long. The J segment lost 6 bases and the V segment lost 3 bases, leaving 16 bases of the junction unmatched. CDR1 and CDR2 from the germline V gene are KGHSH and LQKENI. The CDR3 region is CASSPLQISGGIGNSPLHF. The CDR3 coding sequence is TGTGCCAGCTCACCTCTTCAAATTTCAGGGGGCATAGGTAATTCACCCCTCCACTTT. Looking up the rest from reference TRBV18 and TRBJ1-6 gives the full variable domain: NAGVMQNPRHLVRRRGQEARLRCSPMKGHSHVYWYRQLPEEGLKFMVYLQKENIIDESGMPKERFSAEFPKEGPSILRIQQVVRGDSAAYFCASSPLQISGGIGNSPLHFGNGTRLTVT.

The gene calls are TRBV4-1 and TRBJ2-7; 9 bases are shared with TRBD1. The V segment lost 4 bases and the J segment 6 bases; nucleotides outside the gene matches: 7. Germline V gene sequence: CDR1 MGHRA, CDR2 YSYEKL. The CDR3 has 14 amino acids. The CDR3 loop reads CASSLPGTGLEQYV. The CDR3 DNA reads TGCGCCAGCAGCCTTCCCGGGACAGGGCTCGAGCAGTACGTC.

The V and J genes are TRBV7-9 and TRBJ1-3; tentatively, D is TRBD1 (5 bases). The CDR3 sequence is 14 residues long. V dropped 2 bases and J dropped 8 bases, with 13 bases sitting between them. Germline V gene data show CDR1 as SEHNR and CDR2 as FQNEAQ (reference sequence). The CDR3 protein is CASSLRQRDDTIYF. For the CDR3, the DNA is TGTGCCAGCAGCTTAAGGCAGAGGGACGACACCATATATTTT.

This rearrangement joins TRBV5-4 to TRBJ1-4; TRBD1 aligns across 8 bases. V lost 4 bases and J lost 4; bases outside the gene matches: 6. CDR3 length equals 15 residues. From germline, CDR1 is SGHNT and CDR2 YYREEE (reference sequence). The CDR3: CASSAPTGGNEKLFF. The CDR3 bases are TGTGCCAGCAGCGCCCCCACAGGGGGTAATGAAAAACTGTTTTTT.

The chain employs TRBV6-5 and TRBJ1-1; D ambiguous. The germline V gene has CDR1 MNHEY and CDR2 SVGAGI. Trimming pared 4 bases from V and 5 bases from J, leaving 14 bases between. The CDR3 runs 14 residues. CDR3 residues: CASSSSHAITEAFF. In DNA, the CDR3 is TGTGCCAGCAGTTCTTCCCATGCGATAACTGAAGCTTTCTTT.

The chain is built from TRBV3-1 (or the pseudogene TRBV3-2) and TRBJ1-1; D is unresolved. Germline assignment: CDR1 LGHDT and CDR2 YNNKEL (reference sequence). The CDR3 loop spans 12 amino acids. Trimming removed 1 base from V and 11 bases from J, with 11 bases in between. DNA for the CDR3: TGTGCCAGCAGCCAAGTTGGCATGGCGGCTTTCTTT. It is translated as CASSQVGMAAFF.

The chain uses TRBV4-1 and TRBJ2-3; 8 bases are shared with TRBD2. There are 18 residues in the CDR3. Germline-derived CDR1 and CDR2 are MGHRA and YSYEKL. V was clipped by 4 bases and J by 4 bases; unmatched bases: 16. The CDR3 coding sequence is TGCGCCAGCAGCCCCAAGCGGGGGCAGGCCCGTCCGCCAGATACGCAGTATTTT. This codes for CASSPKRGQARPPDTQYF.

CDR3 DNA sequence: TGTGCCAGCTCACCTGGATTCATCAGCGGAAACACCATATATTTT. This translates into CASSPGFISGNTIYF. J is TRBJ1-3 and V is TRBV18; D unresolved. V was trimmed by 3 bases and J by 4 bases, leaving 13 bases between them. The germline gives CDR1 KGHSH, CDR2 LQKENI. CDR3 length: 15 residues.

This chain joins TRBV6-4 and TRBJ1-5, with a tentative D call TRBD1 (6 bases). CDR1 and CDR2 from the germline V gene are MRHNA and SNTAGT. Trimming pared 6 bases from V and 7 bases from J, leaving 19 bases between. The CDR3 consists of 15 residues. DNA of the CDR3: TGTGCCAGCAGCCAAGGGGCAGGGGCAAGACAGCCCCAGCATTTT. Its protein product is CASSQGAGARQPQHF.

The CDR3 nucleotides read TGTGCCAGCAGCGTAGGGGGGCAAGGACAAGGCTACACCTTC. This sequence encodes CASSVGGQGQGYTF. The chain carries TRBV9 and TRBJ1-2, with a tentative D call TRBD1 (6 bases). CDR3 size: 14 residues. Germline values: CDR1 SGDLS, CDR2 YYNGEE. Trimming took 0 bases from V and 8 from J, leaving 14 bases between them.

CDR3 in DNA: TGTGCCAGCAGTTACGGTGGACTGGGGAGCAATGAGCAGTTCTTC. It specifies CASSYGGLGSNEQFF. The chain is built from TRBV6-5 and TRBJ2-1, with D tentatively TRBD2 (5 bases). V was clipped by 2 bases and J by 6 bases, with 14 bases between them. Germline CDR1 MNHEY, CDR2 SVGAGI. The CDR3 contains 15 residues.

A word on this clone: The sample has other DNA sequences that encode this CDR3 too. The chain has TRBV5-6 and TRBJ1-3; possibly TRBD1 for D (6 bases). This CDR3 is 16 amino acids long. Looked up from germline, CDR1 is SGHDT and CDR2 is YYEEEE. Trimming left V 1 base short and J 4 bases short, with 15 bases between. DNA of the CDR3: TGTGCCAGCAGCTTGAGCGGGGGGCGTTCAGGAAACACCATATATTTT. This codes for CASSLSGGRSGNTIYF.

The chain employs TRBV7-8 and TRBJ1-1, with 8 bases matching TRBD1. Germline CDR1 SGHVS, CDR2 FQNEAQ. With 5 bases clipped from V and 5 bases from J, the junction kept 13 bases outside the gene matches. CDR3 length: 16 residues. Here the CDR3 reads CASSPTQTGAATEAFF. The CDR3 DNA reads as TGTGCCAGCAGCCCTACACAGACAGGGGCCGCGACTGAAGCTTTCTTT.

As concerns this clone: Sequence at one end of the junction differs from germline and may be a read error. J is TRBJ2-5 and V is TRBV7-3, with 7 bases matching TRBD1. CDR1 SGHTA and CDR2 FQGTGA come from the germline V gene. The length of the CDR3 is 15 residues. The CDR3 spells CASSLTTGPEETQYF. The CDR3 DNA reads TGTGCCAGCAGCCTAACGACAGGGCCCGAGGAGACCCAGTACTTC.

The J gene is TRBJ1-2, the V gene TRBV3-1 (or the pseudogene TRBV3-2); 8 bases are shared with TRBD1. Looked up from germline, CDR1 is LGHDT and CDR2 is YNNKEL (reference sequence). The CDR3 length is 14 residues. After removal of 1 base from V and 8 bases from J, the junction contained 6 bases not matched to a gene. The CDR3 nucleotides read TGTGCCAGCAGCCAAGCCGGGACAGGCGACGGCTACACCTTC. This gives the protein CASSQAGTGDGYTF.

The V call is TRBV18, the J call TRBJ2-3; 7 bases line up with TRBD1. J gave up 1 base and V 8 bases, and 12 bases lay outside the gene matches. This CDR3 region has 16 residues. Per the germline V gene, CDR1 is KGHSH and CDR2 is LQKENI. The CDR3 sequence: CASQPSHGQGTDTQYF. In DNA form, the CDR3 reads TGTGCCAGCCAACCATCCCACGGACAGGGCACAGATACGCAGTATTTT.

The chain joins TRBV28 to TRBJ1-5; the D is unclear. Germline loops: CDR1 MDHEN, CDR2 SYDVKM. V lost 2 bases and J lost 10, with 21 bases in between. The CDR3 sequence is 16 residues long. In DNA form, the CDR3 reads TGTGCCAGCAGTTTAATCTGGGCACCGGATGGTGAACCCCAGCATTTT. The encoded protein is CASSLIWAPDGEPQHF.

The rearrangement links TRBV19 to TRBJ1-5; D is unclear. V lost 7 bases, J lost 0 bases, and 22 bases lay in between. This CDR3 has 18 amino acids. Germline CDR1 and CDR2: LNHDA and SQIVND (reference sequence). The CDR3 nucleotides read TGTGCCAGTACTAGATATGTCGGACCCTCTTATAGCAATCAGCCCCAGCATTTT. Translated: CASTRYVGPSYSNQPQHF. Full variable domain (rest looked up from reference TRBV19 and TRBJ1-5): DGGITQSPKYLFRKEGQNVTLSCEQNLNHDAMYWYRQDPGQGLRLIYYSQIVNDFQKGDIAEGYSVSREKKESFPLTVTSAQKNPTAFYLCASTRYVGPSYSNQPQHFGDGTRLSIL.

The CDR3 bases are TGTGCCAGCAGCCCACAGAGTCACACCGGGGAGCTGTTTTTT. Encoded protein: CASSPQSHTGELFF. The chain is built from TRBV6-5 and TRBJ2-2; no definite D call. The V and J ends lost 6 bases and 3 bases respectively, with 11 bases between them. The germline CDR1 and CDR2 sequences are MNHEY and SVGAGI. This CDR3 is built from 14 residues.

The CDR3 region is CASSWSSPAEKLFF. The DNA for the CDR3 is TGTGCCAGCAGCTGGTCCTCCCCAGCGGAGAAACTGTTTTTT. The rearrangement links TRBV7-9 to TRBJ1-4; no reliable D call. The CDR3 contains 14 residues. Germline values: CDR1 SEHNR, CDR2 FQNEAQ (reference sequence). V was trimmed by 4 bases and J by 11 bases, leaving 17 bases between them.

V is TRBV2 and J is TRBJ1-6; 8 positions match TRBD1. V gave up 9 bases and J gave up 10 bases; unmatched junction bases: 14. Germline-derived CDR1 and CDR2 are SNHLY and FYNNEI. The CDR3 contains 15 residues. The DNA for the CDR3 is TGTGCCAGTGGAGGCCCGACAGGGGCGGACTCACCCCTCCACTTT. Translated, it gives CASGGPTGADSPLHF.

The rearrangement uses TRBV5-1 and TRBJ2-3; maybe TRBD2 (6 bases). CDR3 length equals 15 residues. Germline CDR1 SGHRS, CDR2 YFSETQ. V was cut by 0 bases and J by 0 bases, with 8 bases left in between. The CDR3 nucleotides read TGCGCCAGCAGCTTGGGGCGGGGTAGCACAGATACGCAGTATTTT. This encodes CASSLGRGSTDTQYF.

CDR3: CASGSTGTNTEAFF. CDR3 in DNA: TGTGCTAGTGGTTCGACAGGGACGAACACTGAAGCTTTCTTT. The chain employs TRBV12-5 and TRBJ1-1; 7 nucleotides line up with TRBD1. This CDR3 comprises 14 residues. CDR1 and CDR2 from the germline V gene are LGHNT and FRNRAP. J lost 1 base, V lost 4 bases, and 3 bases had no gene match. The full variable domain, completed using reference TRBV12-5 and TRBJ1-1, is DARVTQTPRHKVTEMGQEVTMRCQPILGHNTVFWYRQTMMQGLELLAYFRNRAPLDDSGMPKDRFSAEMPDATLATLKIQPSEPRDSAVYFCASGSTGTNTEAFFGQGTRLTVV.

J is TRBJ2-1 and V is TRBV7-2; perhaps TRBD2 as D (5 bases). Looked up from germline, CDR1 is SGHTA and CDR2 is FQGNSA. The CDR3 has 15 amino acids. Trimming left V 0 bases short and J 0 bases short, with 6 bases between. CDR3 sequence (DNA): TGTGCCAGCAGCTTAGCGGGGAGCTCCTACAATGAGCAGTTCTTC. As protein: CASSLAGSSYNEQFF.

As regards this clone: Other DNA sequences from this sample encode an identical CDR3 as well. In DNA form, the CDR3 reads TGTGCCAGCAGTTTGCAGCTGCAGCCCCAGCATTTT. The encoded protein is CASSLQLQPQHF. V gene TRBV2 combines with J gene TRBJ1-5; D gene ambiguous. This CDR3 spans 12 amino acids. With 5 bases removed from V and 7 bases from J, the gap between germline ends came to 9 bases. The germline V gene encodes CDR1 SNHLY and CDR2 FYNNEI.

The V gene is TRBV7-2, the J gene TRBJ1-1; D is possibly TRBD1 (6 bases). The CDR3 runs to 14 residues. CDR1 and CDR2 (germline): SGHTA, FQGNSA. V was pared by 4 bases and J by 5 bases, with 14 bases between. CDR3 amino acids: CASSSQGLRTEAFF. CDR3 sequence (DNA): TGTGCCAGCAGCTCACAGGGCCTGAGGACTGAAGCTTTCTTT.

The chain combines TRBV5-1 with TRBJ2-1; 12 positions match TRBD2. Trimming removed 4 bases from V and 2 bases from J; junction bases left unmatched: 4. The V gene's germline CDR1 is SGHRS and CDR2 YFSETQ. This CDR3 comprises 16 residues. CDR3 coding DNA: TGCGCCAGCAGCACTAGCGGGGGGACGGCCTACAATGAGCAGTTCTTC. Translating it yields CASSTSGGTAYNEQFF. Together with reference TRBV5-1 and TRBJ2-1, the CDR3 gives the full variable domain: KAGVTQTPRYLIKTRGQQVTLSCSPISGHRSVSWYQQTPGQGLQFLFEYFSETQRNKGNFPGRFSGRQFSNSRSEMNVSTLELGDSALYLCASSTSGGTAYNEQFFGPGTRLTVL.

The rearrangement links TRBV5-1 to TRBJ1-4, with D hard to call. The CDR3 is made up of 15 amino acids. Germline V gives CDR1 SGHRS, CDR2 YFSETQ. Trimming left V 4 bases short and J 0 bases short, with 10 bases between. CDR3: CASSRERATNEKLFF. CDR3 coding DNA: TGCGCCAGCAGCCGGGAGAGGGCAACTAATGAAAAACTGTTTTTT.

This chain connects TRBV7-2 to TRBJ1-2; D possibly corresponds to TRBD1 (5 bases). V was cut by 1 base and J by 3 bases, with 12 bases left in between. From germline, CDR1 is SGHTA and CDR2 FQGNSA. The CDR3 consists of 15 residues. CDR3 coding DNA: TGTGCCAGCAGCTTAGTATTCGGGACGGACTATGGCTACACCTTC. It codes for CASSLVFGTDYGYTF.